This TCR beta chain was obtained from a study of blood T cells in healthy people across ages (dated by TCRdb to 2015 to 2017). The study in broad terms: In model experiments, roughly one uniquely barcoded TCR beta cDNA molecule per two T cells was captured by template switching. Age-related changes in TCR beta repertoire diversity were measured in the study by deep sequencing normalized with unique cDNA molecular identifiers. Donors were grouped into four age groups: young (average approximately 16 years), middle-aged (roughly 37), aged (roughly 67) and long-lived (just over 80). To avoid experimental bias, donors of different ages were spread randomly across the sequencing lanes. Two additional independent replicas of 1 million unique cDNA reads from the same blood draw were analyzed for two donors (one aged 18 to 30 and one aged 80 or older). Beyond this particular receptor, the publication reports: Observed TCR beta diversity correlated strongly with the percentage of naive T cells measured by flow cytometry. Estimates of total diversity based on one million sequenced T cells were considered lower bounds and underestimates. Conclusive comparison of naive and antigen-experienced compartments was prevented by the profiling of bulk unsorted PBMCs. Because the CMV infection status of the donors was unknown, age-related changes in expanded clonotypes may potentially have been confounded. Observed TCR beta diversity per million T cells fell roughly linearly with age, and a significant reduction was already apparent by age approximately 40. The long-lived group showed more naive CD4+ T cells, fewer expanded clones and increased TCR diversity than the aged group, suggesting age selection.

Libraries were made using 5' RACE. TCRdb lists the instrument as Illumina HiSeq 2500. The second PCR ran for roughly 7 to 12 cycles and used a J-beta primer mix along with a sample-barcoded 5' primer. Each TCR beta cDNA molecule received a unique molecular identifier from a template-switch 5' adaptor carrying 12 random nucleotides. Each sample yielded at least 2.5 million CDR3-containing paired-end reads. All of the RNA was converted into first-strand cDNA using the Mint cDNA synthesis kit, with a TRBC-specific oligonucleotide serving as the primer. All cDNA was treated with uracil-DNA glycosylase and then went through a first 18-cycle PCR with the universal primers M1SS and BC2_uni_R. For the original study's pipeline: For normalization, 1 million high-quality reads were randomly selected from each sample, with every read carrying a distinct molecular identifier. Reads sharing molecular identifiers were discarded rather than binned into consensus sequences. CDR3 identification, clonotype clustering and error correction used MiTCR with a Q25 quality threshold and the strictest error-elimination algorithm. A nonparametric unseen species model with Euler transformation was used to estimate lower-bound total TCR beta diversity. The public reads were run again by TCRdb, first through fastp at Q25 and then through MiXCR, and only productive beta chains were kept. Rows with a matching CDR3 protein are joined into one entry that keeps the most common DNA and genes. These V and J calls originate from TCRdb's pipeline instead of the authors' own analysis. The sample table holds some 860,000 distinct CDR3 sequences, of which approximately 60% were seen once. The ten largest make up roughly 26% of the sample.

Note on this clonotype: Its antigen target is currently unknown. No much larger clonotype is one base removed from it; base qualities were not supplied.

The roughly 39 donors, aged about 6 to 95 years, were systemically healthy Caucasian individuals from Russia. Ten milliliters of peripheral blood were drawn from each donor into EDTA-treated Vacutainer tubes. Ficoll-Paque density-gradient centrifugation was used to isolate PBMCs, with at least 6 million obtained per sample. Trizol reagent was used to extract total RNA from PBMCs, with at least 6 micrograms per sample. The percentages of naive CD45RAhigh/CD27high T cells were determined by flow cytometry on a PBMC aliquot from every donor. The CDR3 runs 14 residues from the cysteine to the phenylalanine. Kept here is only the CDR3 DNA, which spans 42 bases and is read in frame from base 1. CDR1 SEHNR and CDR2 FQNEAQ are derived from the germline V gene (reference sequence).

The chain is encoded by TRBV7-9 joined to TRBJ2-7; the D gene is perhaps TRBD2, on 6 matching bases. The last part of the DNA fits TRBJ2-5 better; the J call may be wrong. The receptor was isolated from a man in his forties or fifties in good health. Sequencing was done on a sample of blood. The CDR3 region has the sequence CASSSLQGLETQYF. The sequence in DNA is TGTGCCAGCAGCTCTTTGCAGGGACTCGAGACCCAGTACTTC.